This entry lists 18 T cell receptor beta chains sequenced from one sample in a study of blood T cell repertoires in COVID-19. Sequencing was performed with immunoSEQ multiplex PCR; in TCRdb, only in-frame clones are kept and a portion is missing. The table records around 150,000 clones, under 85% of them present only once. Sequencing was done on a sample of peripheral blood. Receptor source: a woman at least 80 years old in a cohort sampled during active or convalescent COVID-19.

V usage is TRBV2 and J usage is TRBJ2-5; unclear D gene. From germline, CDR1 is SNHLY and CDR2 FYNNEI. V gave up 7 bases and J gave up 5 bases, with 17 bases separating them. The CDR3 has 14 amino acids. The CDR3 region is CASTGPPVPETQYF. The CDR3 DNA is TGTGCCAGCACTGGGCCCCCGGTGCCGGAGACCCAGTACTTC.

V and J are TRBV5-1 and TRBJ2-7; D is ambiguous. This CDR3 comprises 14 residues. The germline gives CDR1 SGHRS, CDR2 YFSETQ. Deletions cut 7 bases from V and 2 bases from J, with 16 bases between. CDR3 amino acids: CASRWIPGPYEQYV. The CDR3 bases are TGCGCCAGCCGGTGGATACCAGGCCCCTACGAGCAGTACGTC.

J is TRBJ1-1 and V is TRBV11-2; D gene ambiguous. CDR1 SGHAT and CDR2 FQNNGV come from the germline V gene. This CDR3 spans 14 amino acids. Trimming pared 2 bases from V and 1 base from J, leaving 8 bases between. The CDR3 sequence: CASSLSRENTEAFF. CDR3 bases: TGTGCCAGCAGCTTATCTAGAGAGAACACTGAAGCTTTCTTT.

In its sample, this clone was seen once. The rearrangement uses TRBV5-1 and TRBJ1-2; TRBD1 agrees at 7 bases. V shed 6 bases, J shed 6 bases, and the junction held 11 bases outside the gene matches. This CDR3 is built from 14 residues. Germline lookup yields CDR1 SGHRS and CDR2 YFSETQ. CDR3 nucleotides: TGCGCCAGCACCCTCTCAGACAGGGATCATGGCTACACCTTC. The encoded protein is CASTLSDRDHGYTF.

This rearrangement joins TRBV3-1 (or the pseudogene TRBV3-2) to TRBJ1-1; TRBD1 might be the D (5 bases). The germline V gene encodes CDR1 LGHDT and CDR2 YNNKEL (reference sequence). The CDR3 runs 14 residues. Trimming took 6 bases from V and 5 from J, leaving 16 bases between them. DNA of the CDR3: TGTGCCAGCAGAGGGGACGGCCGGGGGACTGAAGCTTTCTTT. This gives the protein CASRGDGRGTEAFF.

The V and J genes are TRBV7-8 and TRBJ1-5; a possible D gene is TRBD1 (5 bases). This CDR3 spans 14 amino acids. Germline values: CDR1 SGHVS, CDR2 FQNEAQ. The germline V and J ends were trimmed by 0 bases and 4 bases, with 7 bases remaining between them. The CDR3 here is CASSLAGGNQPQHF. The CDR3, as DNA: TGTGCCAGCAGCTTAGCGGGGGGAAATCAGCCCCAGCATTTT.

This clone was counted once. The chain combines TRBV2 with TRBJ2-5; the match to TRBD2 covers 14 bases. Per germline, CDR1 SNHLY and CDR2 FYNNEI. This CDR3 comprises 14 residues. Germline trimming cut 6 bases from V and 7 bases from J; bases unmatched to any gene: 4. The CDR3 loop reads CASRGLAGVVTQYF. CDR3 bases: TGTGCCAGCAGGGGACTAGCGGGGGTGGTGACCCAGTACTTC. The full variable domain, completed using reference TRBV2 and TRBJ2-5, is EPEVTQTPSHQVTQMGQEVILRCVPISNHLYFYWYRQILGQKVEFLVSFYNNEISEKSEIFDDQFSVERPDGSNFTLKIRSTKLEDSAMYFCASRGLAGVVTQYFGPGTRLLVL.

The chain recombines TRBV15 with TRBJ1-2; 7 bases line up with TRBD1. V shed 6 bases, J shed 8 bases, and the junction held 9 bases outside the gene matches. Germline values: CDR1 LNHNV, CDR2 YYDKDF (reference sequence). The CDR3 sequence is 13 residues long. CDR3 sequence reads: CATRTTGSGGYTF. The CDR3 DNA follows: TGTGCCACCAGGACGACAGGGTCGGGCGGCTACACCTTC.

CDR3 coding DNA: TGCGCCAGCAGCAATGGACTAGCGGGGGGGCCTAGCACCGGGGAGCTGTTTTTT. It encodes CASSNGLAGGPSTGELFF. The V and J genes are TRBV4-1 and TRBJ2-2, with 15 bases matching TRBD2. The CDR3 extends over 18 amino acids. Germline CDR1 MGHRA, CDR2 YSYEKL. The V and J ends lost 5 bases and 4 bases, in that order; junction bases with no gene match: 8.

This clone was found a few times. The chain employs TRBV21-1 and TRBJ2-7; whether TRBD1, the table's D call, matches the DNA was not checked. TRBV21-1 is tagged as a pseudogene. The CDR3 is 14 residues long. This chain's CDR3 is CASSKVTQPYEQYV. In nucleotides, the CDR3 is TGTGCCAGCAGCAAAGTAACACAACCCTACGAGCAGTACGTC.

This chain links TRBV27 with TRBJ1-2; no definite D call. The CDR3 contains 13 residues. V was cut by 2 bases and J by 3 bases, with 7 bases left in between. From germline, CDR1 is MNHEY and CDR2 SMNVEV (reference sequence). The CDR3 coding sequence is TGTGCCAGCAGTTTAAAGCCCTACTATGGCTACACCTTC. This codes for CASSLKPYYGYTF.

This chain uses TRBV7-2 with TRBJ1-3, with a weak D call TRBD1 (5 bases). Germline V gives CDR1 SGHTA, CDR2 FQGNSA. This CDR3 spans 14 amino acids. Trimming took off 3 bases at V and 0 bases at J, with 6 bases between the two ends. CDR3 nucleotide sequence: TGTGCCAGCAGCTTTGGACACTCTGGAAACACCATATATTTT. Protein product: CASSFGHSGNTIYF. The full variable domain, with the rest looked up from reference TRBV7-2 and TRBJ1-3, is GAGVSQSPSNKVTEKGKDVELRCDPISGHTALYWYRQSLGQGLEFLIYFQGNSAPDKSGLPSDRFSAERTGGSVSTLTIQRTQQEDSAVYLCASSFGHSGNTIYFGEGSWLTVV.

V usage is TRBV6-2 or TRBV6-3 and J usage is TRBJ2-5, with 8 bases lining up with TRBD2. Germline-derived CDR1 and CDR2 are MNHEY and SVGEGT. The CDR3 runs 15 residues. The trim removed 0 bases at V and 5 bases at J, leaving 5 bases unmatched. Written as DNA, the CDR3 is TGTGCCAGCAGTTACTCCCGGGGGGGCCAGGAGACCCAGTACTTC. Translating it yields CASSYSRGGQETQYF.

This rearrangement joins TRBV2 to TRBJ2-7, with D possibly TRBD2 on 6 matching bases. This CDR3 has 14 residues. Trimming pared 6 bases from V and 1 base from J, leaving 13 bases between. The germline CDR1 and CDR2 sequences are SNHLY and FYNNEI. The CDR3 region has the DNA TGTGCCAGCAGGAGGAATCTAGCGTCCTACGAGCAGTACTTC. It specifies CASRRNLASYEQYF. The complete variable domain, with remaining parts taken from reference TRBV2 and TRBJ2-7, reads EPEVTQTPSHQVTQMGQEVILRCVPISNHLYFYWYRQILGQKVEFLVSFYNNEISEKSEIFDDQFSVERPDGSNFTLKIRSTKLEDSAMYFCASRRNLASYEQYFGPGTRLTVT.

The chain carries TRBV25-1 and TRBJ1-2, with 9 bases aligning to TRBD1. The V and J ends lost 2 bases and 5 bases, in that order; junction bases with no gene match: 9. CDR1 MGHDK and CDR2 SYGVNS come from the germline V gene. CDR3 length: 16 residues. This CDR3 reads CASSEVSPGTGYGYTF. CDR3 coding DNA: TGTGCCAGCAGTGAAGTCTCCCCCGGGACAGGGTATGGCTACACCTTC.

The rearrangement uses TRBV6-5 and TRBJ1-1; possibly TRBD1 for D (5 bases). Between the trimmed V and J ends, which lost 7 bases and 3 bases, there was a span of 18 bases. This CDR3 has 15 residues. From germline, CDR1 is MNHEY and CDR2 SVGAGI. The CDR3 sequence: CASTAGFLRDTEAFF. The CDR3 nucleotides are TGTGCCAGCACTGCAGGGTTTCTTCGGGACACTGAAGCTTTCTTT.

Notes on this clone: At one of its ends the junction is not consistent with the germline gene, which may arise from a read error. The chain is built from TRBV2 and TRBJ2-1; no firm D call. CDR1 is SNHLY and CDR2 is FYNNEI in the germline V gene. The CDR3 covers 14 residues. The CDR3 loop reads CASNRVTRYDEQFF. In DNA, the CDR3 is TGTGCCAGCAACCGCGTGACTCGCTACGATGAGCAGTTCTTC.

The chain has TRBV18 and TRBJ2-7; D remains ambiguous. This CDR3 has 13 residues. CDR1 and CDR2 from the germline V gene are KGHSH and LQKENI. V was cut by 5 bases and J by 0 bases, with 8 bases left in between. CDR3 in amino acids: CASSMADSYEQYV. Written as DNA, the CDR3 is TGTGCCAGCTCAATGGCTGACTCCTACGAGCAGTACGTC.